A single T cell receptor beta chain is shown here with its context. What it recognizes is unknown. The sample comes from a study of cytomegalovirus exposure and HLA in healthy donors. This PCR relied on a set of 60 Vbeta primers and 13 Jbeta primers. TCRdb's table, derived via immunoSEQ multiplex PCR, lists solely in-frame clones and lacks some. The sample records some 200,000 clones, 70% being singletons. Although they were nominally healthy when sampled, donors likely had unrecorded immune exposures. The CDR3 runs to 15 residues. V lost 4 bases and J lost 5, with 15 bases in between. The germline V gene encodes CDR1 SGHDT and CDR2 YYEEEE. The study's findings and limits: A later analysis reportedly found fewer N-insertions in an Asian-associated ancestry cluster than the approximately 670-donor mean. When a later analysis compared HLA-associated TCR beta chains with equally common others, the HLA-associated chains turned out to be more clonally expanded and to have lower generation probabilities.

The rearrangement links TRBV5-6 to TRBJ1-4; D is unclear. The sample comprised PBMCs. This clonotype was obtained from a man between 40 and 49 years old in good health and CMV-seropositive. CDR3 nucleotides: TGTGCCAGCAGCCTGACCGGGATTACGAATGAAAAACTGTTTTTT. This translates into CASSLTGITNEKLFF.